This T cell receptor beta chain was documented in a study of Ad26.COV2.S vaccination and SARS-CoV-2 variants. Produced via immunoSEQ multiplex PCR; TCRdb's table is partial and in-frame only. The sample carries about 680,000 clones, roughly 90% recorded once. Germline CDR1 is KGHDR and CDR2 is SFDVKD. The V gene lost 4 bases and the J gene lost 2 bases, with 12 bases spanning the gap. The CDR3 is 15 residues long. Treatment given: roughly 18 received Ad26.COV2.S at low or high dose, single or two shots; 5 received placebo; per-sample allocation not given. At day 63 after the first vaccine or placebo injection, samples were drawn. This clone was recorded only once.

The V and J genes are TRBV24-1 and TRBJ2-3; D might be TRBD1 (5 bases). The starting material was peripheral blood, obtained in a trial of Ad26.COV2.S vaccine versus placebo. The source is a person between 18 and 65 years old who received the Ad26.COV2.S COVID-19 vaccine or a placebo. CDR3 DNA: TGTGCCACCAGTGAAACAGGCGGCTCCACAGATACGCAGTATTTT. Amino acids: CATSETGGSTDTQYF.